Listed below are T cell receptor beta chains from one sample, sequenced in a study of PD-L1 blockade in urothelial cancer. Profiling relied on immunoSEQ multiplex PCR, and the TCRdb table lists in-frame clones only, not all of them. The data contain some 75,000 clones, around 93% of them singletons. The input for sequencing was PBMCs, taken around atezolizumab (anti-PD-L1) treatment. The receptors derive from a woman at least 80 years old with urothelial cancer. The CDR3 runs from the conserved cysteine through the conserved F or W. The order of the fields is clone size, D gene, V gene, J gene, CDR3 protein, CDR3 DNA. A D gene is named only where the DNA matches it firmly. Not every row has a clone size; where given, it reads once, few, many or a size class.

>.|.|TRBV28|TRBJ2-7
CASGVYRGLAGVSYEQYF
TGTGCCAGCGGAGTTTATCGGGGTTTGGCAGGCGTCTCCTACGAGCAGTACTTC
>.|TRBD2|TRBV7-9|TRBJ2-5
CASSQTNAGGIQETQYF
TGTGCCAGCAGCCAGACAAATGCGGGAGGGATCCAAGAGACCCAGTACTTC
>.|TRBD1|TRBV4-1|TRBJ1-2
CASSQTPTPRTGGASGYTF
TGCGCCAGCAGCCAAACCCCCACGCCGCGGACAGGGGGCGCTTCCGGCTACACCTTC
>.|.|TRBV7-8|TRBJ2-4
CASSSHSGAKNIQYF
TGTGCCAGCAGCTCACATTCGGGAGCCAAAAACATTCAGTACTTC
>.|.|TRBV5-4|TRBJ2-7
CASSFKGTYEQYF
TGTGCCAGCAGCTTTAAGGGGACCTACGAGCAGTACTTC
>few|TRBD1|TRBV7-2|TRBJ1-5
CASSGGTGNQPQHF
TGTGCCAGCAGCGGAGGGACAGGGAACCAGCCCCAGCATTTT
>once|.|TRBV6-1|TRBJ2-1
CAGKRDFRTGFEQFF
TGTGCCGGCAAAAGGGACTTCCGTACGGGGTTTGAGCAGTTCTTC
>.|.|TRBV6-6|TRBJ1-2
CASSPPGGYGYTF
TGTGCCAGCAGCCCACCGGGAGGGTACGGCTACACCTTC
>.|TRBD1|TRBV6-5|TRBJ1-5
CASRSGTGAQPQHF
TGTGCCAGCAGATCCGGGACAGGAGCTCAGCCCCAGCATTTT
>.|.|TRBV7-8|TRBJ2-2
CASSPGGGVTGELFF
TGTGCCAGCAGCCCCGGGGGAGGTGTAACCGGGGAGCTGTTTTTT
>.|TRBD2|TRBV11-2|TRBJ2-7
CASSSRGPLAGVVYEQYF
TGTGCCAGCAGCTCAAGGGGACCGCTAGCGGGAGTAGTCTACGAGCAGTACTTC
>once|.|TRBV19|TRBJ1-4
CASSAGSGANEKLFF
TGTGCCAGTAGTGCAGGGAGCGGGGCTAATGAAAAACTGTTTTTT
>.|.|TRBV6-5|TRBJ1-4
CASSSGPTNEKLFF
TGTGCCAGCAGTTCAGGGCCTACTAATGAAAAACTGTTTTTT
>.|TRBD1|TRBV2|TRBJ1-1
CASRPDRVNTEAFF
TGTGCCAGCAGGCCGGACAGGGTGAACACTGAAGCTTTCTTT
>.|.|TRBV27|TRBJ2-2
CASSLPPGQNTGELFF
TGTGCCAGCAGTTTACCTCCGGGACAGAACACCGGGGAGCTGTTTTTT
>.|TRBD1|TRBV7-9|TRBJ2-7
CASSLASGQGGDEQYF
TGTGCCAGCAGCTTAGCGTCGGGACAGGGAGGCGACGAGCAGTACTTC
>.|.|TRBV7-3|TRBJ2-2
CASSPGGTGELFF
TGTGCCAGCAGCCCCGGGGGCACCGGGGAGCTGTTTTTT
>.|.|TRBV9|TRBJ1-2
CASQRRNRDHGYTF
TGTGCCAGCCAGCGTAGGAACAGGGACCATGGCTACACCTTC
>.|.|TRBV15|TRBJ2-5
CATSTVRGKIETQYF
TGTGCCACCAGCACCGTCCGGGGGAAGATCGAGACCCAGTACTTC
>.|.|TRBV7-8|TRBJ1-2
CASSLVLGADYGYTF
TGTGCCAGCAGCTTAGTATTGGGGGCGGACTATGGCTACACCTTC
>.|TRBD2|TRBV4-1|TRBJ2-1
CASSLQRGGSYNEQFF
TGCGCCAGCAGCCTTCAGCGGGGGGGGTCGTACAATGAGCAGTTCTTC
>once|TRBD2|TRBV27|TRBJ2-3
CASSLSWGREGLDTQYF
TGTGCCAGCAGTTTATCGTGGGGGCGGGAGGGCTTGGATACGCAGTATTTT
>.|.|TRBV28|TRBJ2-4
CASSFTGNIQYF
TGTGCCAGCAGTTTCACCGGGAACATTCAGTACTTC
>few|.|TRBV5-4|TRBJ1-1
CASSSYTEAFF
TGTGCCAGCAGCTCGTACACTGAAGCTTTCTTT
>.|TRBD2|TRBV5-6|TRBJ2-1
CASSLEGRTSGPPNEQFF
TGTGCCAGCAGCTTGGAGGGGCGGACTAGCGGGCCTCCCAATGAGCAGTTCTTC
>few|TRBD1|TRBV6-1|TRBJ1-5
CASRKDRGQVQPQHF
TGTGCCAGCAGAAAAGACAGGGGGCAGGTTCAGCCCCAGCATTTT
>.|TRBD2|TRBV28|TRBJ2-7
CASSPQGGARYEQYF
TGTGCCAGCAGTCCCCAGGGAGGGGCGCGGTACGAGCAGTACTTC
>.|TRBD2|TRBV5-1|TRBJ2-1
CASSLGGSRSNEQFF
TGCGCCAGCAGCTTGGGCGGGAGTCGTAGTAATGAGCAGTTCTTC
>once|TRBD2|TRBV29-1|TRBJ2-1
CSVDPGLAGGEQFF
TGCAGCGTTGACCCCGGACTAGCGGGAGGTGAGCAGTTCTTC
>.|TRBD2|TRBV7-6|TRBJ2-3
CASSLPSTSGSTADTQYF
TGTGCCAGCAGCTTACCCTCAACTAGCGGGAGTACAGCAGATACGCAGTATTTT
>.|.|TRBV27|TRBJ2-7
CASSVQAPGVYEQYF
TGTGCCAGCAGTGTACAGGCCCCGGGGGTATACGAGCAGTACTTC
>.|.|TRBV5-1|TRBJ1-1
CASSLGGWEQKAFF
TGCGCCAGCAGCCTTGGGGGGTGGGAACAGAAAGCTTTCTTT
>.|TRBD1|TRBV5-5|TRBJ1-5
CASSPGTGGGQPQHF
TGTGCCAGCAGCCCTGGGACAGGGGGAGGTCAGCCCCAGCATTTT
>.|TRBD2|TRBV7-9|TRBJ2-7
CASSYPPGLAGYEQYF
TGTGCCAGCAGCTACCCGCCGGGACTAGCGGGATACGAGCAGTACTTC
>.|TRBD2|TRBV5-1|TRBJ2-3
CASSFSGSPDTQYF
TGCGCCAGCAGCTTCAGCGGGAGCCCAGATACGCAGTATTTT
>.|TRBD1|TRBV9|TRBJ1-2
CASRGTGTYGYTF
TGTGCCAGCAGAGGGACAGGGACATATGGCTACACCTTC